These T cell receptor beta chains were read from a single sample in a study of T cell responses to AZD1222 COVID-19 vaccine. Sequenced by immunoSEQ multiplex PCR; TCRdb stores in-frame clones only, minus some. The table lists more than 95,000 clones, roughly 90% of them singletons, with approximately 18% in the top ten. The material was peripheral blood, obtained on day 0 of AZD1222 vaccination. The receptors shown here come from an adult in good health. Each CDR3 is given with its conserved first and last residue. A D gene is named only where the DNA matches it firmly. Where a row states a size, it is once, few, many or the class of an expanded clone; other rows omit it.

abundance,j_gene,d_gene,v_gene,CDR3nt,CDR3aa
-,TRBJ2-5,-,TRBV19,TGTGCCAGTAGTATCATGGCAGGGACTCGAGAGACCCAGTACTTC,CASSIMAGTRETQYF
-,TRBJ1-2,-,TRBV6-5,TGTGCCAGCAGTCTACAGGTTAACTATGGCTACACCTTC,CASSLQVNYGYTF
once,TRBJ1-1,-,TRBV5-1,TGCGCCAGCAGCTTACAGGTAAACATGAACACTGAAGCTTTCTTT,CASSLQVNMNTEAFF
-,TRBJ2-3,TRBD1,TRBV24-1,TGTGCCACCAGTGAAGGCACAGGGGGAAATAAAGATACGCAGTATTTT,CATSEGTGGNKDTQYF
-,TRBJ1-1,-,TRBV7-8,TGTGCCAGCAGCTTAGGCAGTCGTCTACGGGTCGAAGCTTTCTTT,CASSLGSRLRVEAFF
-,TRBJ2-7,-,TRBV10-2,TGCGCCAGCAGAGCAACCACCGGGACACTCTCCTACGAGCAGTACTTC,CASRATTGTLSYEQYF
-,TRBJ2-1,TRBD2,TRBV10-2,TGCGCCAGCAGTAGGAGCGGGGAAGAGCAGTTCTTC,CASSRSGEEQFF
-,TRBJ1-1,TRBD1,TRBV9,TGTGCCAGCAGCACCGCAGGGGGAGTTTACACTGAAGCTTTCTTT,CASSTAGGVYTEAFF
-,TRBJ1-4,TRBD1,TRBV6-5,TGTGCCAGCAGGACAGGGGGCGAAAAACTGTTTTTT,CASRTGGEKLFF
-,TRBJ1-2,-,TRBV5-4,TGTGCCAGCAGTACGGGGAGTAACTATGGCTACACCTTC,CASSTGSNYGYTF
-,TRBJ2-7,-,TRBV10-3,TGTGCCATCAGTGAGAGGTCCTACGAGCAGTACTTC,CAISERSYEQYF
-,TRBJ1-4,-,TRBV29-1,TGCAGCGTTGCCCCGGACGGGACTGAAAAACTGTTTTTT,CSVAPDGTEKLFF
-,TRBJ2-1,TRBD1,TRBV2,TGTGCCACCCTTGACAGGGGCCCCTACAATGAGCAGTTCTTC,CATLDRGPYNEQFF
-,TRBJ1-1,-,TRBV3-1/TRBV3-2,TGTGCCAGCAGGGAAACTCCTCGGGTTGATACTGAAGCTTTCTTT,CASRETPRVDTEAFF
-,TRBJ1-4,-,TRBV4-1,TGCGCCAGCAGCCAAGTAGACCCCCGGGGGGAAAAACTGTTTTTT,CASSQVDPRGEKLFF
-,TRBJ1-3,-,TRBV10-3,TGTGCCATCAGGACGAGAGCGGCTCCGCTGAGAGGAAACACCATATATTTT,CAIRTRAAPLRGNTIYF
-,TRBJ2-3,TRBD2,TRBV20-1,TGCAGTGCTAGTTTAGCGGGAGGCACAGATACGCAGTATTTT,CSASLAGGTDTQYF
-,TRBJ1-2,TRBD1,TRBV7-9,TGTGCCAGCAGCTTAGGGGGACAGGGTGGTGGCTACACCTTC,CASSLGGQGGGYTF
once,TRBJ2-1,TRBD2,TRBV9,TGTGCCAGCAGCGTAGCGGGGGGTCATATCAATGAGCAGTTCTTC,CASSVAGGHINEQFF
-,TRBJ2-5,TRBD1,TRBV13,TGTGCCAGCAGCTTAGAACAGGGGGCTCCGTACTTC,CASSLEQGAPYF
-,TRBJ1-4,-,TRBV15,TGTGCCACCAGGGGCAGCGTTAATGAAAAACTGTTTTTT,CATRGSVNEKLFF
-,TRBJ1-2,-,TRBV7-8,TGTGCCAGCAGCTTCGGTACGGCAGAATCTTTTTATGGCTACACCTTC,CASSFGTAESFYGYTF
-,TRBJ1-4,TRBD1,TRBV3-1/TRBV3-2,TGTGCCAGCAGCCTTTGGGACAGGGTCAATGAAAAACTGTTTTTT,CASSLWDRVNEKLFF
-,TRBJ2-1,-,TRBV9,TGTGCCAGCAGCCCCCGTAACTACAATGAGCAGTTCTTC,CASSPRNYNEQFF
few,TRBJ2-7,-,TRBV14,TGTGCCAGCAGCCAAGCTAGGGGCTTATACGAGCAGTACTTC,CASSQARGLYEQYF
once,TRBJ2-5,-,TRBV5-4,TGTGCCAGCAGCTTGGGTCTAGATAGGGGGGTAGGAGAGACCCAGTACTTC,CASSLGLDRGVGETQYF
-,TRBJ2-5,-,TRBV7-9,TGTGCCAGCAGCACCAACCCCCCGGGGACCCAGTACTTC,CASSTNPPGTQYF
-,TRBJ2-5,-,TRBV29-1,TGCAGCGTCCTGGGCGGAGAGACCCAGTACTTC,CSVLGGETQYF
-,TRBJ2-1,TRBD1,TRBV5-6,TGTGCCAGCAGCTACCGGGACAGAAGGGATGAGCAGTTCTTC,CASSYRDRRDEQFF
-,TRBJ2-4,-,TRBV21-1,TGTGCCACCAGGGTGGATCGCTGTGAGGGTTGGGACATTCAGTACTTC,CATRVDRCEGWDIQYF
-,TRBJ2-7,-,TRBV7-9,TGTGCCAGCAGCTTTCTTTCGGGGGGCAGCTCCTACGAGCAGTACTTC,CASSFLSGGSSYEQYF
-,TRBJ2-5,-,TRBV13,TGTGCCAGCAGCTCGTGGACCTCCCAAGAGACCCAGTACTTC,CASSSWTSQETQYF
-,TRBJ2-7,-,TRBV5-1,TGCGCCAGCAGCTTGCTCAGGGAATACGAGCAGTACTTC,CASSLLREYEQYF
-,TRBJ1-2,TRBD1,TRBV19,TGTGCCAGTAGTATGAGGGACAGGGAATACGTCTATGGCTACACCTTC,CASSMRDREYVYGYTF
once,TRBJ1-5,-,TRBV2,TGTGCCAGCAGTGAAGGGCCATATCAGCCCCAGCATTTT,CASSEGPYQPQHF
few,TRBJ2-1,TRBD1,TRBV5-4,TGTGCCAGCAGCTTTCCCGGGACAGGGTCGGGAGAGCAGTTCTTC,CASSFPGTGSGEQFF
many,TRBJ2-7,-,TRBV5-1,TGCGCCAGCAGCTTGGAGCCGGGGGTCTCCTACGAGCAGTACTTC,CASSLEPGVSYEQYF